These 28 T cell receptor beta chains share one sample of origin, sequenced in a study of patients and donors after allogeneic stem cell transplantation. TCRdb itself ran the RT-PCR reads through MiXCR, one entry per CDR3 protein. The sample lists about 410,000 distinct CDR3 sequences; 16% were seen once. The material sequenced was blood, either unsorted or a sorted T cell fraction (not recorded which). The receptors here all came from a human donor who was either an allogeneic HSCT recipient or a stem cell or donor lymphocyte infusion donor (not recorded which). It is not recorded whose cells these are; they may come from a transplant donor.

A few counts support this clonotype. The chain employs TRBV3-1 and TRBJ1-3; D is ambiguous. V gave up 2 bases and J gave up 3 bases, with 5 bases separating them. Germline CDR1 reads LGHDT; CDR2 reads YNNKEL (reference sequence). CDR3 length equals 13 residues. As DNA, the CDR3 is TGTGCCAGCAGCCAAAGAAATGGAAACACCATATATTTT. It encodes CASSQRNGNTIYF. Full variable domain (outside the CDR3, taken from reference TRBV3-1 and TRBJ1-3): DTAVSQTPKYLVTQMGNDKSIKCEQNLGHDTMYWYKQDSKKFLKIMFSYNNKELIINETVPNRFSPKSPDKAHLNLHINSLELGDSAVYFCASSQRNGNTIYFGEGSWLTVV.

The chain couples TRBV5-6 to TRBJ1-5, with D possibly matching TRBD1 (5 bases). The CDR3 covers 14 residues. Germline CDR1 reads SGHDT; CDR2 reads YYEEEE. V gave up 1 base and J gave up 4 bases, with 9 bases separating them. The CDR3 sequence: CASSLLHRNQPQHF. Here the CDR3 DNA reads TGTGCCAGCAGCTTGCTTCACAGGAATCAGCCCCAGCATTTT.

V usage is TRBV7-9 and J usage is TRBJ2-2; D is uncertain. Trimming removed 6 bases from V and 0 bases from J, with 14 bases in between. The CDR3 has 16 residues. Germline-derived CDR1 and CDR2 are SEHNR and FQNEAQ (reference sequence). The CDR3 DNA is TGTGCCAGCAGACAGATAACCGGATCGAACACCGGGGAGCTGTTTTTT. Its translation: CASRQITGSNTGELFF.

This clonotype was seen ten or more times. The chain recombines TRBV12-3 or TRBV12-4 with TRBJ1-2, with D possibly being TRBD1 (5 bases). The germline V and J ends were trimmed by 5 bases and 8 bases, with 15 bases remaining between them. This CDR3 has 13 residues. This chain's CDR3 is CASSLQGQGGYTF. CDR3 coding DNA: TGTGCCAGCAGTCTACAAGGGCAGGGCGGCTACACCTTC.

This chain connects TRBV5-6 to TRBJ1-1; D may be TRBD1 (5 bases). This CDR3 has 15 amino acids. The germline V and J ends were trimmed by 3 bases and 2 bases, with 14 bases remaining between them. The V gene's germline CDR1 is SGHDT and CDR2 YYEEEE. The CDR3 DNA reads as TGTGCCAGCAGCTCTCTGACAGTCTCCAACACTGAAGCTTTCTTT. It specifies CASSSLTVSNTEAFF.

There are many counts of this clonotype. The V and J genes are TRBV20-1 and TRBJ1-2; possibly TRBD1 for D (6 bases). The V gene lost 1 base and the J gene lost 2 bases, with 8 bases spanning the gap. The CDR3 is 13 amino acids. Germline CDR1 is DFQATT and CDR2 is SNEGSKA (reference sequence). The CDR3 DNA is TGCAGTGCTAGAGCCGGGACAAACTATGGCTACACCTTC. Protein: CSARAGTNYGYTF.

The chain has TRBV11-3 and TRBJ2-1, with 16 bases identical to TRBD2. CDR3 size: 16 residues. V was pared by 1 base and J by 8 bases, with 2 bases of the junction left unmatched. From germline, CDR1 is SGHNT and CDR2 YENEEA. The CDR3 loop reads CASSLAGTSGRDEQFF. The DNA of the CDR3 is TGTGCCAGCAGCTTAGCCGGGACTAGCGGGAGGGATGAGCAGTTCTTC.

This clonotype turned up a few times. The CDR3 reads CASSPARTGSTYEQYF. The CDR3 bases are TGTGCCAGCAGTCCCGCTAGGACAGGGAGCACCTACGAGCAGTACTTC. The J gene is TRBJ2-7, the V gene TRBV12-3 or TRBV12-4; 8 nucleotides line up with TRBD1. The CDR3 length is 16 residues. V was pared by 5 bases and J by 2 bases, with 11 bases of the junction left unmatched.

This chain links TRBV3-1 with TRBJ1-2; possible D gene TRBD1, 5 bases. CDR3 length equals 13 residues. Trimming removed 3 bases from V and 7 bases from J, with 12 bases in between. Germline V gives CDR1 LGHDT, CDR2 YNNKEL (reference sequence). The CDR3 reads CASSQGPGSGYTF. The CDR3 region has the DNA TGTGCCAGCAGCCAGGGACCGGGGAGTGGCTACACCTTC.

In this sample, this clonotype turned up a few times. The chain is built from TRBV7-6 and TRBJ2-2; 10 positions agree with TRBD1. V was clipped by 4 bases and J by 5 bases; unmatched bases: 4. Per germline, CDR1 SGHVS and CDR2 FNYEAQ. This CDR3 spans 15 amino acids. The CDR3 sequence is CASSSPDRGTGELFF. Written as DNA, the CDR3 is TGTGCCAGCAGCTCCCCGGACAGGGGGACCGGGGAGCTGTTTTTT.

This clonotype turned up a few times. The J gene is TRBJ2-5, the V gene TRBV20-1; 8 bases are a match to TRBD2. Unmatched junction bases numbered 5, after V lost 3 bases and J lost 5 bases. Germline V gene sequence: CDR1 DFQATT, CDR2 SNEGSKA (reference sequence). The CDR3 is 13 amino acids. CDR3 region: CSASGGALETQYF. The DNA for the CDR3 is TGCAGTGCTAGCGGGGGGGCATTGGAGACCCAGTACTTC.

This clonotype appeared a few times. The CDR3 loop reads CASSLKRAGEAFF. CDR3 in DNA: TGTGCCAGCAGCTTAAAGAGGGCAGGGGAAGCTTTCTTT. This sequence joins TRBV7-2 and TRBJ1-1; possibly TRBD1 for D (5 bases). Trimming left V 2 bases short and J 8 bases short, with 12 bases between. The CDR3 covers 13 residues. CDR1 and CDR2 from the germline V gene are SGHTA and FQGNSA.

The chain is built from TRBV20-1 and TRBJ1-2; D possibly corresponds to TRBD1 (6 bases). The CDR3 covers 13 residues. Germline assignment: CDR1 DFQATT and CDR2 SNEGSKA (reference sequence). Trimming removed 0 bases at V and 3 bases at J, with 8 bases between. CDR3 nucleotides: TGCAGTGCTAGAGATCCAGGGGACTATGGCTACACCTTC. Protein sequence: CSARDPGDYGYTF.

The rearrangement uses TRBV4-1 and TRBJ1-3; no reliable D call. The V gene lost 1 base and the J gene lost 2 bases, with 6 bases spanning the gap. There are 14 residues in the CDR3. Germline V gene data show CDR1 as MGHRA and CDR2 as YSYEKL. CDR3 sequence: CASSQVWPGNTIYF. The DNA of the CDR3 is TGCGCCAGCAGCCAAGTCTGGCCTGGAAACACCATATATTTT.

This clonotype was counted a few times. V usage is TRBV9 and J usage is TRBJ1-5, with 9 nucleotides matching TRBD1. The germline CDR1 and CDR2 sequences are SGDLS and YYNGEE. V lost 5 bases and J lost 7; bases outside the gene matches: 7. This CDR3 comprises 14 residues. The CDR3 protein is CASSATGGGQPQHF. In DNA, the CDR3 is TGTGCCAGCAGTGCCACAGGGGGCGGACAGCCCCAGCATTTT.

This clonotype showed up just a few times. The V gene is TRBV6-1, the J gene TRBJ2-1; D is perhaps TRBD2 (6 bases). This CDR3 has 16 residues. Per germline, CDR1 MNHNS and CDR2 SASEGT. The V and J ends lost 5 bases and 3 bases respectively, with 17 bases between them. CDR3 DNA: TGTGCCAGCAGTACTTCCCGACTAGGGGACTACAATGAGCAGTTCTTC. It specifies CASSTSRLGDYNEQFF.

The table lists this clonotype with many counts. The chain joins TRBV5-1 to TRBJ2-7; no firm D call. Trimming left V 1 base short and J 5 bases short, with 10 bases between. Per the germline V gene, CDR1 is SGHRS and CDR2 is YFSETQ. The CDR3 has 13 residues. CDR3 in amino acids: CASSLLGSHEQYF. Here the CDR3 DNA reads TGCGCCAGCAGCTTGCTAGGGTCACACGAGCAGTACTTC.

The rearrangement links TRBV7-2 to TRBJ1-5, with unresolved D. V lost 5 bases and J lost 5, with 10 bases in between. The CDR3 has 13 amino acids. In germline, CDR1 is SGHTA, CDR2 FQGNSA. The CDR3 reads CASSLLAHQPQHF. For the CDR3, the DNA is TGTGCCAGCAGCCTATTGGCCCATCAGCCCCAGCATTTT.

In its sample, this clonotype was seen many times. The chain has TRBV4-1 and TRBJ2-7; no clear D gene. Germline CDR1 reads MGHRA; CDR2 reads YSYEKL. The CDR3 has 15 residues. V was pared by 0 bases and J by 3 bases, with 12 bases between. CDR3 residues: CASSQEVAGDYEQYF. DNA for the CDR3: TGCGCCAGCAGCCAAGAAGTTGCAGGCGACTACGAGCAGTACTTC.

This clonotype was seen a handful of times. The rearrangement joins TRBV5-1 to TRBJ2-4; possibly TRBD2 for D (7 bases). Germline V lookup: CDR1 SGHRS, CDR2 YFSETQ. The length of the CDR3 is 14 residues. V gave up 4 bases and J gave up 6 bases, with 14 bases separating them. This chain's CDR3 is CASSLTGRGNIQYF. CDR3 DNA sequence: TGCGCCAGCAGCCTAACAGGGAGGGGAAACATTCAGTACTTC. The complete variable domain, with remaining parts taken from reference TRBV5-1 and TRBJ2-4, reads KAGVTQTPRYLIKTRGQQVTLSCSPISGHRSVSWYQQTPGQGLQFLFEYFSETQRNKGNFPGRFSGRQFSNSRSEMNVSTLELGDSALYLCASSLTGRGNIQYFGAGTRLSVL.

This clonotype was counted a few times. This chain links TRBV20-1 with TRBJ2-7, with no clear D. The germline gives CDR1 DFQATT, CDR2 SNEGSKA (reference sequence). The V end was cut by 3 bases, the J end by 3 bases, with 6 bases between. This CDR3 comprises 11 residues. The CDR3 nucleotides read TGCAGTGCTAGCACAGACTACGAGCAGTACTTC. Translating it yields CSASTDYEQYF.

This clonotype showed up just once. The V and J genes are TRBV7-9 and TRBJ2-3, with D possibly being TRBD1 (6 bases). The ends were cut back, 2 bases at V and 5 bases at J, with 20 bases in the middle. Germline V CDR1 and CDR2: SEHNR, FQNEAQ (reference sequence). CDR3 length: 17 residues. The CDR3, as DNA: TGTGCCAGCAGCTTACCTCCACCCGGGACAAGGGGAGATACGCAGTATTTT. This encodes CASSLPPPGTRGDTQYF.

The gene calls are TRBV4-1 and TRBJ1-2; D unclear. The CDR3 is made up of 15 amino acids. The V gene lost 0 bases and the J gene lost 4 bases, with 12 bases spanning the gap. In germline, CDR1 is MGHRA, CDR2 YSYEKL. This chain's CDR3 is CASSQDGTMVYGYTF. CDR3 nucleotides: TGCGCCAGCAGCCAAGACGGAACGATGGTCTATGGCTACACCTTC.

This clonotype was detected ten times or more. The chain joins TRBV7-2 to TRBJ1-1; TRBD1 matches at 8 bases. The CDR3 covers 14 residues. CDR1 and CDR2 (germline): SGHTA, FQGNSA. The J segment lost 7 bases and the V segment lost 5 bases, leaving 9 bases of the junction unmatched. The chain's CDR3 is CASSHRQGRFEAFF. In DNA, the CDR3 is TGTGCCAGCAGCCACCGACAGGGGAGGTTTGAAGCTTTCTTT.

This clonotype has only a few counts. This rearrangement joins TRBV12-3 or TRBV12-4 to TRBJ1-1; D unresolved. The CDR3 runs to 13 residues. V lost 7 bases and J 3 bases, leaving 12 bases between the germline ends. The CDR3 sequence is CASTEGEYTEAFF. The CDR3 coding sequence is TGTGCCAGCACCGAGGGAGAGTACACTGAAGCTTTCTTT.

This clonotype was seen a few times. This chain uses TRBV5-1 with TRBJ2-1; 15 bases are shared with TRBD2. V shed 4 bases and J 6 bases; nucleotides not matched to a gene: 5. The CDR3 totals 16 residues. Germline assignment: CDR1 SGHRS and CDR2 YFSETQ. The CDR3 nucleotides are TGCGCCAGCAGCCTAAGGACTAGCGGGGGGGCCAATGAGCAGTTCTTC. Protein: CASSLRTSGGANEQFF. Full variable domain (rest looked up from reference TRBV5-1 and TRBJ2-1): KAGVTQTPRYLIKTRGQQVTLSCSPISGHRSVSWYQQTPGQGLQFLFEYFSETQRNKGNFPGRFSGRQFSNSRSEMNVSTLELGDSALYLCASSLRTSGGANEQFFGPGTRLTVL.

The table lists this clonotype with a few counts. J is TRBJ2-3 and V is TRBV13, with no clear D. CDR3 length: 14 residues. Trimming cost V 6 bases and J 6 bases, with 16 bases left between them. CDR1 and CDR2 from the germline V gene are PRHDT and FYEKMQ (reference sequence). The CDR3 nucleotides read TGTGCCAGCAGTCCTGACCTCAGAAGGGATACGCAGTATTTT. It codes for CASSPDLRRDTQYF.

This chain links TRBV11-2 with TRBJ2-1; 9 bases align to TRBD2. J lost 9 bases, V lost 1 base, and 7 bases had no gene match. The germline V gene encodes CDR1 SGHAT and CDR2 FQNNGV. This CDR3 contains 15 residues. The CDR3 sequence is CASSLGLRGGGEQFF. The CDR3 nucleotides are TGTGCCAGCAGCTTAGGGTTGCGGGGGGGCGGTGAGCAGTTCTTC.